This entry features one T cell receptor (beta chain) sequence. Its antigen remains unknown. Specified treatment: roughly 19 received Ad26.COV2.S at low or high dose, single or two shots; five or six received placebo; per-sample allocation not given. At day 63 after the first vaccine or placebo injection, samples were drawn. The method was immunoSEQ multiplex PCR; TCRdb's version includes in-frame clones alone and lacks a portion of them. The sample holds hundreds of thousands of clones, more than 80% seen once. Germline values: CDR1 SGHNT, CDR2 YYREEE (reference sequence). V was pared by 0 bases and J by 6 bases, with 5 bases of the junction left unmatched. This CDR3 region has 16 residues. The sample is drawn from a study of Ad26.COV2.S vaccination and SARS-CoV-2 variants. Study overall: As a participant in COV1001, the donor was in the Ad26.COV2.S trial arm. Each vaccinee took Ad26.COV2.S intramuscularly, once or twice 56 days apart. Study-wide results and caveats: There was a possibility that the TCR breadth and depth analyses underestimated total T cell responses. Relative to placebo recipients, vaccine recipients exhibited elevated spike-specific TCR breadth.

The material was peripheral blood, obtained in a trial of Ad26.COV2.S vaccine versus placebo. The clonotype was recovered from a person between 18 and 65 years old who received the Ad26.COV2.S COVID-19 vaccine or a placebo. The V gene is TRBV5-4, the J gene TRBJ2-3; 12 bases match TRBD2. Here the CDR3 DNA reads TGTGCCAGCAGCTTGGCTAGCGGGAGGGCCTATGATACGCAGTATTTT. Translation gives CASSLASGRAYDTQYF.